Below, 23 T cell receptor beta chains from the same sample are listed, as sequenced in a study of CD8 T cells in ankylosing spondylitis (dated by TCRdb to the late 2010s). Libraries were made using 5' RACE. The sample was run on an Illumina HiSeq 2500. The public reads were run again by TCRdb, first through fastp at Q25 and then through MiXCR, and only productive beta chains were kept. Here each entry gathers all rows of one CDR3 protein and keeps the most common genes and DNA. The sample table shows 100,000 or so distinct CDR3 sequences, and around 8.5% are seen once. The ten largest clonotypes hold about 31% of the sample. Results the study describes overall, beyond this receptor: Blood from ankylosing spondylitis patients appeared to be characterized by a TCR beta motif made up of several highly homologous amino acid variants.

These TCRs' antigens remain unknown. The sample comprised blood, either unsorted or a sorted T cell fraction (not recorded which). These receptors originate from a male donor with ankylosing spondylitis.

J is TRBJ2-7 and V is TRBV15; TRBD1 matches at 8 bases. The germline gives CDR1 LNHNV, CDR2 YYDKDF (reference sequence). Germline trimming cut 5 bases from V and 1 base from J; bases unmatched to any gene: 7. The CDR3 contains 15 residues. Written as DNA, the CDR3 is TGTGCCACCAGCCCCGACAGGGGAGTATCCTACGAGCAGTACGTC. The encoded protein is CATSPDRGVSYEQYV.

This clonotype has ten or more counts. The rearrangement links TRBV20-1 to TRBJ2-1; 12 nucleotides agree with TRBD2. CDR1 and CDR2 (germline): DFQATT, SNEGSKA (reference sequence). This CDR3 contains 17 residues. Trimming at V came to 0 bases and at J to 5 bases, leaving 8 bases not matched to a gene. The CDR3: CSARDSRTSGNHNEQFF. The CDR3 DNA reads as TGCAGTGCTAGAGATTCCCGGACTAGCGGGAACCACAATGAGCAGTTCTTC.

This chain links TRBV5-6 with TRBJ2-4; D remains unclear. The germline V gene has CDR1 SGHDT and CDR2 YYEEEE. The CDR3 has 15 residues. The V end lost 4 bases, the J end lost 15 bases, and 26 bases lay between the germline ends. The CDR3 DNA is TGTGCCAGCAGCATCCGACCGGCCCTCGCGGTGGGTCGGTACTTC. It translates to CASSIRPALAVGRYF.

The V gene is TRBV7-8, the J gene TRBJ2-5, with D tentatively TRBD1 (6 bases). Germline CDR1 is SGHVS and CDR2 is FQNEAQ. The CDR3 runs to 14 residues. V was cut by 5 bases and J by 3 bases, with 13 bases left in between. In nucleotides, the CDR3 is TGTGCCAGCAGCACGTGGACAGAGGAAGAGACCCAGTACTTC. This codes for CASSTWTEEETQYF.

This clonotype has only a few counts. The V call is TRBV29-1, the J call TRBJ2-7; D may correspond to TRBD1 or TRBD2 (5 bases each). Looked up from germline, CDR1 is SQVTM and CDR2 is ANQGSEA. The V end lost 3 bases, the J end lost 3 bases, and 9 bases lay between the germline ends. The CDR3 totals 12 residues. This CDR3 is CSVEGTDYEQYF. The DNA of the CDR3 is TGCAGCGTTGAGGGGACGGACTACGAGCAGTACTTC.

The chain joins TRBV5-6 to TRBJ2-7; D might be TRBD2 (6 bases). The V end was cut by 4 bases, the J end by 4 bases, with 24 bases between. The V gene's germline CDR1 is SGHDT and CDR2 YYEEEE. The CDR3 contains 17 residues. The CDR3 DNA follows: TGTGCCAGCAGCCTCCGCCTTACACCCCGACGGGAGTACGAGCAGTACGTC. Its translation is CASSLRLTPRREYEQYV.

In this sample, this clonotype turned up many times. The chain employs TRBV5-6 and TRBJ2-7, with a possible D match to TRBD1 (6 bases). Germline V gene sequence: CDR1 SGHDT, CDR2 YYEEEE. The V end lost 5 bases, the J end lost 6 bases, and 21 bases lay between the germline ends. The CDR3 has 15 amino acids. For the CDR3, the DNA is TGTGCCAGCAGTTTCAACCGGGACACCTTCATCGAGCAGTACTTC. It codes for CASSFNRDTFIEQYF.

V usage is TRBV7-9 and J usage is TRBJ2-1; 7 bases map to TRBD2. The CDR3 is made up of 16 amino acids. The V gene end was trimmed by 1 base and the J gene end by 4 bases; junction bases not matched to a gene: 7. Germline lookup yields CDR1 SEHNR and CDR2 FQNEAQ (reference sequence). DNA of the CDR3: TGTGCCAGCAGCTTAGAGGTGGGAGGGCCTTACAATGAGCAGTTCTTC. It encodes CASSLEVGGPYNEQFF.

The chain carries TRBV4-2 and TRBJ2-5, with D possibly being TRBD1 or TRBD2 (5 bases each). Trimming took off 1 base at V and 4 bases at J, with 19 bases between the two ends. CDR1 and CDR2 from the germline V gene are LGHNA and YNFKEQ. The CDR3 is made up of 17 amino acids. CDR3 region: CASSQAVGTPVGETQYF. The CDR3 bases are TGTGCCAGCAGCCAAGCCGTTGGGACGCCAGTGGGAGAGACCCAGTACTTC.

On this clonotype itself: Lacking the conserved final phenylalanine or tryptophan, this CDR3 likely reflects a read error. V gene TRBV11-2 combines with J gene TRBJ2-1, with 11 bases fitting TRBD2. CDR3 length equals 16 residues. The germline V gene encodes CDR1 SGHAT and CDR2 FQNNGV. The junction had 13 bases not matched to a gene; V was cut back by 5 bases and J by 10 bases. Written as DNA, the CDR3 is TGTGCCAGCAGCCTAGGGTGGATAGCGGGAGGGTGGGAGCAGTTCCTC. Translated: CASSLGWIAGGWEQFL.

This clonotype has only a few counts. The chain recombines TRBV12-3 or TRBV12-4 with TRBJ2-7, with D maybe TRBD2 (5 bases). The length of the CDR3 is 15 residues. Trimming left V 3 bases short and J 5 bases short, with 17 bases between. The CDR3 reads CASSFSGSRPNEQYV. The CDR3 DNA reads TGTGCCAGCAGTTTCTCGGGAAGCCGTCCCAACGAGCAGTACGTC.

This clonotype came up many times. The chain has TRBV4-1 and TRBJ1-1; no definite D call. Trimming removed 6 bases from V and 3 bases from J, with 11 bases in between. CDR3 size: 13 residues. Germline CDR1 is MGHRA and CDR2 is YSYEKL. CDR3 in DNA: TGCGCCAGCAGACTTAAACTGGACACTGAAGCTTTCTTT. As protein: CASRLKLDTEAFF.

This clonotype was seen a handful of times. V is TRBV7-6 and J is TRBJ2-1; 12 positions agree with TRBD2. There are 16 residues in the CDR3. Germline CDR1 is SGHVS and CDR2 is FNYEAQ. The V and J ends lost 1 base and 4 bases, in that order; junction bases with no gene match: 2. CDR3 amino acids: CASSLGTSGAYNEQFF. Written as DNA, the CDR3 is TGTGCCAGCAGCTTAGGGACTAGCGGGGCTTACAATGAGCAGTTCTTC.

The chain is built from TRBV5-1 and TRBJ2-7; the match to TRBD2 covers 11 bases. The length of the CDR3 is 15 residues. Looked up from germline, CDR1 is SGHRS and CDR2 is YFSETQ. The V gene end was trimmed by 2 bases and the J gene end by 2 bases; junction bases not matched to a gene: 3. The CDR3 here is CASSFELAGAYEQYF. Here the CDR3 DNA reads TGCGCCAGCAGCTTTGAACTAGCGGGAGCCTACGAGCAGTACTTC.

The chain joins TRBV27 to TRBJ2-1; TRBD2 matches at 8 bases. J gave up 0 bases and V 5 bases, and 6 bases lay outside the gene matches. This CDR3 is built from 16 residues. Germline CDR1 MNHEY, CDR2 SMNVEV (reference sequence). CDR3 region: CASSPGAGGSYNEQFF. CDR3 in DNA: TGTGCCAGCAGTCCTGGGGCGGGAGGCTCCTACAATGAGCAGTTCTTC.

This clonotype was found many times. This chain joins TRBV5-6 and TRBJ2-7, with D hard to call. CDR3 length equals 12 residues. Germline CDR1 reads SGHDT; CDR2 reads YYEEEE. Trimming cost V 3 bases and J 2 bases, with 6 bases left between them. Here the CDR3 reads CASSSSPYEQYF. The DNA of the CDR3 is TGTGCCAGCAGCTCCTCCCCCTACGAGCAGTACTTC.

There are a few counts of this clonotype. V usage is TRBV3-1 and J usage is TRBJ1-1, with D uncertain. CDR3 size: 15 residues. CDR1 and CDR2 from the germline V gene are LGHDT and YNNKEL (reference sequence). V was shortened by 1 base and J by 5 bases, with 14 bases between the two germline ends. For the CDR3, the DNA is TGTGCCAGCAGCCAAGCTCGCAAGGGTCCGACTGAAGCTTTCTTT. This codes for CASSQARKGPTEAFF.

Only a few counts were recorded for this clonotype. This chain connects TRBV3-1 to TRBJ2-3; 9 bases are a match to TRBD2. Unmatched junction bases numbered 2, after V lost 0 bases and J lost 4 bases. The germline gives CDR1 LGHDT, CDR2 YNNKEL (reference sequence). The CDR3 loop spans 15 amino acids. CDR3 loop: CASSQDQREADTQYF. The CDR3 coding sequence is TGTGCCAGCAGCCAAGACCAGCGGGAGGCAGATACGCAGTATTTT.

Ten or more counts support this clonotype. This sequence joins TRBV12-3 or TRBV12-4 and TRBJ2-7; D assignment may be TRBD1 or TRBD2 (5 bases each). Trimming stripped 8 bases from V and 0 bases from J, with 11 bases between. The CDR3 runs to 13 residues. In DNA, the CDR3 is TGTGCCAGCTCCGTAGGGACCTCCTACGAGCAGTACGTC. This codes for CASSVGTSYEQYV.

This clonotype has more than one count but fewer than ten. J is TRBJ1-5 and V is TRBV20-1, with a possible D match to TRBD1 (6 bases). The ends were cut back, 0 bases at V and 7 bases at J, with 16 bases in the middle. Germline V gene data show CDR1 as DFQATT and CDR2 as SNEGSKA (reference sequence). The CDR3 totals 15 residues. DNA for the CDR3: TGCAGTGCTAGAGATAGGGGGTTCGGAGGACAGCCCCAGCATTTT. Its translation is CSARDRGFGGQPQHF.

The J gene is TRBJ2-3, the V gene TRBV10-2; 9 nucleotides line up with TRBD2. The CDR3 totals 16 residues. V lost 4 bases to trimming and J lost 6 bases; unmatched junction nucleotides: 11. Germline assignment: CDR1 WSHSY and CDR2 SAAADI. The CDR3 reads CASSGTPGGRGDTQYF. The CDR3 DNA sequence: TGCGCCAGCAGTGGGACCCCCGGCGGGAGGGGGGATACGCAGTATTTT.

The table lists this clonotype with many counts. V and J are TRBV28 and TRBJ1-4, with 10 bases matching TRBD1. V lost 4 bases to trimming and J lost 8 bases; unmatched junction nucleotides: 4. Germline-derived CDR1 and CDR2 are MDHEN and SYDVKM. CDR3 length: 14 residues. For the CDR3, the DNA is TGTGCCAGCAGTTCGGGACAGGGGAGCGAAAAACTGTTTTTT. Protein product: CASSSGQGSEKLFF.

This clonotype was recorded many times. CDR3 loop: CASTDPTEVSSYEQYF. For the CDR3, the DNA is TGTGCCAGCACAGACCCGACGGAGGTTAGCTCCTACGAGCAGTACTTC. The chain employs TRBV6-1 and TRBJ2-7; D may be TRBD2 (5 bases). Germline CDR1 reads MNHNS; CDR2 reads SASEGT. This CDR3 has 16 amino acids. With 7 bases removed from V and 0 bases from J, the gap between germline ends came to 19 bases.